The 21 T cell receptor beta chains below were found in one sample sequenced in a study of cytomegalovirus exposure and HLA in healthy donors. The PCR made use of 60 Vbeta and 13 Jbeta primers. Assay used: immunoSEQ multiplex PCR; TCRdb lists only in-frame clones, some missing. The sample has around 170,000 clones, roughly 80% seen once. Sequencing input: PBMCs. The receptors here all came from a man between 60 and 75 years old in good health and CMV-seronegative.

The CDR3 nucleotides read TGCGCCAGCAGCTTGTATAGTTCCGCGAGAGAGACCCAGTACTTC. The encoded protein is CASSLYSSARETQYF. V and J are TRBV5-1 and TRBJ2-5; D not certain. Trimming left V 1 base short and J 4 bases short, with 14 bases between. The CDR3 contains 15 residues. Looked up from germline, CDR1 is SGHRS and CDR2 is YFSETQ.

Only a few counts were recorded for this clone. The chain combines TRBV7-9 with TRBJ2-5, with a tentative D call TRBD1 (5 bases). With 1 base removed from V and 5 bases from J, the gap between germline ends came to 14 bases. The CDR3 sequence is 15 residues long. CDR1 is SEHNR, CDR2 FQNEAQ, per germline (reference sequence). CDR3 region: CASSLGSGLRETQYF. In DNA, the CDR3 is TGTGCCAGCAGCTTAGGATCAGGGCTTCGGGAGACCCAGTACTTC.

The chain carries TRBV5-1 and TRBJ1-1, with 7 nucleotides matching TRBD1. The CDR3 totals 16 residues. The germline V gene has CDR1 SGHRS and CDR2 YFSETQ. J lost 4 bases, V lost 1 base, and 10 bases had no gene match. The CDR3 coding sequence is TGCGCCAGCAGCTTGCCCCGGGACAGTTTGAGCACTGAAGCTTTCTTT. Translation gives CASSLPRDSLSTEAFF.

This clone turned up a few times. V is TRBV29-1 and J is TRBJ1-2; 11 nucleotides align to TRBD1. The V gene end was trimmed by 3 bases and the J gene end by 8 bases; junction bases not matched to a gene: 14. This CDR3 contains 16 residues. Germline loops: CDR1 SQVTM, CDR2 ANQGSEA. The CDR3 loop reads CSVDISFGQGAEGYTF. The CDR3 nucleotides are TGCAGCGTTGATATCTCTTTTGGACAGGGGGCCGAGGGCTACACCTTC.

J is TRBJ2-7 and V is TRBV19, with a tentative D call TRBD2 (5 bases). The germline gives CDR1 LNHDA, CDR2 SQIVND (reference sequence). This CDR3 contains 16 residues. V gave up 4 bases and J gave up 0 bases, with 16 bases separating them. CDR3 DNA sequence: TGTGCCAGTAGTACTTCCCGGGGTATCCTCTCCTACGAGCAGTACTTC. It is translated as CASSTSRGILSYEQYF.

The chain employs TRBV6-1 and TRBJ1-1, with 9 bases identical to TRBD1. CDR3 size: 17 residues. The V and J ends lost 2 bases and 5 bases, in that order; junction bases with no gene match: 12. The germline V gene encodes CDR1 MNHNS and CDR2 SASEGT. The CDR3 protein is CASSEIRWGQGRTEAFF. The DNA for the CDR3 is TGTGCCAGCAGTGAAATACGCTGGGGACAGGGAAGGACTGAAGCTTTCTTT.

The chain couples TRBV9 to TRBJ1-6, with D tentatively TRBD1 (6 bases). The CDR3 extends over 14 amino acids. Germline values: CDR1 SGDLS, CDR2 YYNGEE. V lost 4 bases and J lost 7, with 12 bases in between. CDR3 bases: TGTGCCAGCAGCCCCCGACAGGAGAATTCACCCCTCCACTTT. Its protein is CASSPRQENSPLHF.

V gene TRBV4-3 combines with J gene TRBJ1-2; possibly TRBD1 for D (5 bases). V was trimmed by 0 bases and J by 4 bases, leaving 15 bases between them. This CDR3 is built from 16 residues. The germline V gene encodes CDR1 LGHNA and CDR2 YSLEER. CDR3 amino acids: CASSQDSGGTGYGYTF. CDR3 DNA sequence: TGCGCCAGCAGCCAAGATTCGGGGGGTACGGGCTATGGCTACACCTTC.

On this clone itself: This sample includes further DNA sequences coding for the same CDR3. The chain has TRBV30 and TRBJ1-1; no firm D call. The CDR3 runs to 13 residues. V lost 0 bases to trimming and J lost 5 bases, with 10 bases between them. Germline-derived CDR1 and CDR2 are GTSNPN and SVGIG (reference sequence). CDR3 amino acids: CAWSVGRGTEAFF. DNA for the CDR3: TGTGCCTGGAGTGTTGGGCGAGGGACTGAAGCTTTCTTT.

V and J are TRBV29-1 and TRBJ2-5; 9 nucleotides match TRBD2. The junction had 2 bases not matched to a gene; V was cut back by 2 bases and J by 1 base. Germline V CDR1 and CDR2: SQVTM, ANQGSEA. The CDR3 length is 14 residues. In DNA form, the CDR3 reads TGCAGCGTTGAAAGCGGGGGGCCCCAAGAGACCCAGTACTTC. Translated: CSVESGGPQETQYF.

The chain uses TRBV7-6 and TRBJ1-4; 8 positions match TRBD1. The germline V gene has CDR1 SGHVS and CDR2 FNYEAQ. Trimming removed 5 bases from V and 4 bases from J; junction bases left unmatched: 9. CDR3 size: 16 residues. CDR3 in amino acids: CASSTGQGVGNEKLFF. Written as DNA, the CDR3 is TGTGCCAGCAGCACCGGACAGGGTGTCGGTAATGAAAAACTGTTTTTT. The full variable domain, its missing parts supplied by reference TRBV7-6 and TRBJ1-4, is GAGVSQSPRYKVTKRGQDVALRCDPISGHVSLYWYRQALGQGPEFLTYFNYEAQQDKSGLPNDRFSAERPEGSISTLTIQRTEQRDSAMYRCASSTGQGVGNEKLFFGSGTQLSVL.

The CDR3: CASSPSGSPLHF. CDR3 DNA: TGTGCCAGCAGCCCCTCGGGTTCACCCCTCCACTTT. J is TRBJ1-6 and V is TRBV5-5; D remains ambiguous. V gave up 4 bases and J gave up 9 bases, with 8 bases separating them. The CDR3 is made up of 12 amino acids. Per the germline V gene, CDR1 is SGHKS and CDR2 is YYEKEE (reference sequence). Full variable domain (missing parts from reference TRBV5-5 and TRBJ1-6): DAGVTQSPTHLIKTRGQQVTLRCSPISGHKSVSWYQQVLGQGPQFIFQYYEKEERGRGNFPDRFSARQFPNYSSELNVNALLLGDSALYLCASSPSGSPLHFGNGTRLTVT.

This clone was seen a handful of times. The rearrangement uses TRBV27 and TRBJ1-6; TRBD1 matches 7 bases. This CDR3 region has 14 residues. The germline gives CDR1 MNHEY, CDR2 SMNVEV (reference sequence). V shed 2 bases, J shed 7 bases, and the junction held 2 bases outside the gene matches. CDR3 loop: CASSLRGRNSPLHF. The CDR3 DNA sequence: TGTGCCAGCAGTTTAAGGGGGCGAAATTCACCCCTCCACTTT.

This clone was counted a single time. The CDR3 loop is CASSPSRGGGGYTF. DNA of the CDR3: TGTGCCAGCAGCCCGAGTAGGGGGGGCGGTGGCTACACCTTC. This chain connects TRBV5-4 to TRBJ1-2, with D maybe TRBD1 (6 bases). Germline CDR1 and CDR2: SGHNT and YYREEE (reference sequence). V lost 4 bases, J lost 7 bases, and 17 bases lay in between. The CDR3 contains 14 residues.

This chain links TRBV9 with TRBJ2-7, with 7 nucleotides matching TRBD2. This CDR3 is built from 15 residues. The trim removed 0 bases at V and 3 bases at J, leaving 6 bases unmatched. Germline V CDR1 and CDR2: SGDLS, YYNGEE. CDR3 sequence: CASSVGSGINYEQYF. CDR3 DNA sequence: TGTGCCAGCAGCGTAGGGAGCGGGATTAACTACGAGCAGTACTTC.

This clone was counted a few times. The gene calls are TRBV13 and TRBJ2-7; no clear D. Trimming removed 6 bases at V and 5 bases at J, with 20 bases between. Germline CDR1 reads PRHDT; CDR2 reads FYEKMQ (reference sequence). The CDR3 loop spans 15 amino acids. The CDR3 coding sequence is TGTGCCAGCAGTCGCCAGATAGCCCTGATGAACGAGCAGTACTTC. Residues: CASSRQIALMNEQYF.

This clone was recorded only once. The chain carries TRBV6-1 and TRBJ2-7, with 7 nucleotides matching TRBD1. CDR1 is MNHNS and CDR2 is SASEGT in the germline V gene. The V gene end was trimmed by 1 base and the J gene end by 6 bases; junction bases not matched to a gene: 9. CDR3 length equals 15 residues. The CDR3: CASSEGQGPGSEQYF. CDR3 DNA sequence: TGTGCCAGCAGTGAAGGACAGGGCCCGGGAAGCGAGCAGTACTTC.

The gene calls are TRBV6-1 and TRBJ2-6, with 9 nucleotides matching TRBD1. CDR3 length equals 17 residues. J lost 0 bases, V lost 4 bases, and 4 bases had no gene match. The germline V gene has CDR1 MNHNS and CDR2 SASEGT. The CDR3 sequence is CASSVGQGGSGANVLTF. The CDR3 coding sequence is TGTGCCAGCAGTGTGGGACAGGGTGGCTCTGGGGCCAACGTCCTGACTTTC.

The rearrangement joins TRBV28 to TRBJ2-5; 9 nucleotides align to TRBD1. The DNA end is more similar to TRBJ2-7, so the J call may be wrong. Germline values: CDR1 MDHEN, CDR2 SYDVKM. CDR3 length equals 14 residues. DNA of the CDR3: TGTGCCAGCAGCTCGACAGGGGGCTCCTACGAGCAGTACTTC. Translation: CASSSTGGSYEQYF.

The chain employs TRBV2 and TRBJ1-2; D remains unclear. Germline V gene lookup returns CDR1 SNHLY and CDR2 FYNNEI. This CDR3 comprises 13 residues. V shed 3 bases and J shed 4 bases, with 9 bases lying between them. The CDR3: CASSDEDAYGYTF. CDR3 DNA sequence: TGTGCCAGCAGTGACGAGGATGCCTATGGCTACACCTTC.

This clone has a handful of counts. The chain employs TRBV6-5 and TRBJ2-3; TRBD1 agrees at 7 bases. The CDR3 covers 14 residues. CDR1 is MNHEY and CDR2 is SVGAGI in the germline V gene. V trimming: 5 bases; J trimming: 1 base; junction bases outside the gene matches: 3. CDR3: CASSDGQGTDTQYF. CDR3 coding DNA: TGTGCCAGCAGTGACGGACAGGGCACAGATACGCAGTATTTT.